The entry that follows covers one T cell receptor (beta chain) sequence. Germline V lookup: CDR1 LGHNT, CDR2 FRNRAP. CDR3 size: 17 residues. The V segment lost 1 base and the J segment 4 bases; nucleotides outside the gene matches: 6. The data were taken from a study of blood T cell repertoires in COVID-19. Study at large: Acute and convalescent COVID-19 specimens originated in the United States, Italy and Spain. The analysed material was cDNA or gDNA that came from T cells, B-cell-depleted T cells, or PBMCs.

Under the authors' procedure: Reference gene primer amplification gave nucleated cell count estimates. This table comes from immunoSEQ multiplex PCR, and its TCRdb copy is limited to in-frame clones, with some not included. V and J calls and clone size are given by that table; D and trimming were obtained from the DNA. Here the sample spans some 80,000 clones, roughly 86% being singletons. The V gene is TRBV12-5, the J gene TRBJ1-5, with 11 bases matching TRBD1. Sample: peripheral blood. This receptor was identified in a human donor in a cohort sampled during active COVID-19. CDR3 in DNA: TGTGCTAGTGGTTTGGCCGGACAGGGGGCAGGGAATCAGCCCCAGCATTTT. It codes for CASGLAGQGAGNQPQHF.